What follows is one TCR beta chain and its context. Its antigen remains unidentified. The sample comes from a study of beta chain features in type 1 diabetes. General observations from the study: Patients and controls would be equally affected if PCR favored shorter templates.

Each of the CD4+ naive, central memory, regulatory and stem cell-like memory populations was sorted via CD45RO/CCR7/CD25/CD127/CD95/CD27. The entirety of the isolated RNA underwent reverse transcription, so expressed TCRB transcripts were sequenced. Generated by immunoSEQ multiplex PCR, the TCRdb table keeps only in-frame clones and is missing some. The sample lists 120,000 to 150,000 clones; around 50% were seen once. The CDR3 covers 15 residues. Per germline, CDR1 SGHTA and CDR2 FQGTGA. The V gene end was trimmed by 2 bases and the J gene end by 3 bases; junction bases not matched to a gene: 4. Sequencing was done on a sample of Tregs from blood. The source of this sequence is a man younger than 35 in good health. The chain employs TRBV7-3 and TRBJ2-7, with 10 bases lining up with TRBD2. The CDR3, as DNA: TGTGCCAGCAGCTTAGAACTAGCGGGGTTCTACGAGCAGTACTTC. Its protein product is CASSLELAGFYEQYF. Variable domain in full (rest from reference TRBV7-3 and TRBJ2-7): GAGVSQTPSNKVTEKGKYVELRCDPISGHTALYWYRQSLGQGPEFLIYFQGTGAADDSGLPNDRFFAVRPEGSVSTLKIQRTERGDSAVYLCASSLELAGFYEQYFGPGTRLTVT.